Listed here is a single TCR beta chain. What it binds is not known. CDR3 length: 16 amino acids. Trimming pared 0 bases from V and 1 base from J, leaving 12 bases between. CDR1 is SGHRS and CDR2 is YFSETQ in the germline V gene. The source of the sample is a study of shared clonotypes between healthy human individuals. The healthy adult donors were HIV-negative and reported no recent acute infections or vaccinations. Study results and limitations: Specimens sampled were limited to blood, with tissue repertoires likely differing. Against clonotypes common to all four donors, non-shared ones had lower generation probabilities.

Clones were read by immunoSEQ multiplex PCR, and TCRdb kept only the in-frame ones, dropping some. The data hold about 2.4 million clones, with 93% observed a single time. J is TRBJ2-3 and V is TRBV5-1; maybe TRBD2 (6 bases). The sequenced sample consisted of naive CD4+ T cells from PBMCs. Subset here: CD45RA+ positively selected. This receptor was identified in a man aged 18 to 29 in good health. Some clones in this sample may be carry-over from other donors' samples. CDR3 DNA: TGCGCCAGCAGCTTGGGGACTATACTAGGCACAGATACGCAGTATTTT. Protein product: CASSLGTILGTDTQYF.